A single sample gave rise to the 9 T cell receptor beta chains below, sequenced in a study of identical twins. TCRdb reprocessed the 5' RACE reads via MiXCR and lists one record per CDR3 protein. This table holds 690,000 or so distinct CDR3 sequences, 8.6% found once. These data were also filed under a second study, of yellow fever vaccine responses in identical twins.

The source material was PBMCs. These TCRs come from a woman under 30 in good health.

The J gene is TRBJ2-4, the V gene TRBV7-9; tentative D call: TRBD1 (6 bases). Germline values: CDR1 SEHNR, CDR2 FQNEAQ (reference sequence). The CDR3 totals 17 residues. The V end was cut by 3 bases, the J end by 0 bases, with 15 bases between. CDR3: CASSFNRDILAKNIQYF. As DNA, the CDR3 is TGTGCCAGCAGCTTCAACCGGGACATATTAGCCAAAAACATTCAGTACTTC.

This clonotype was seen only a few times. The chain is built from TRBV6-2 or TRBV6-3 and TRBJ2-7, with D tentatively TRBD1 or TRBD2 (5 bases each). There are 15 residues in the CDR3. The V gene lost 5 bases and the J gene lost 5 bases, with 19 bases spanning the gap. Germline loops: CDR1 MNHEY, CDR2 SVGEGT. CDR3 sequence reads: CASSTPRGVYDEQYF. The CDR3, as DNA: TGTGCCAGCAGTACCCCTCGAGGGGTTTACGACGAGCAGTACTTC.

The V gene is TRBV6-1, the J gene TRBJ2-7, with a weak D call TRBD1 (5 bases). Germline V lookup: CDR1 MNHNS, CDR2 SASEGT. V gave up 5 bases and J gave up 0 bases, with 14 bases separating them. This CDR3 has 15 amino acids. The CDR3 loop reads CASSRQTQSSYEQYF. Here the CDR3 DNA reads TGTGCCAGCAGTCGACAGACCCAGAGCTCCTACGAGCAGTACTTC.

This clonotype has ten or more counts. The V gene is TRBV28, the J gene TRBJ2-1; D ambiguous. Trimming stripped 6 bases from V and 3 bases from J, with 12 bases between. CDR1 MDHEN and CDR2 SYDVKM come from the germline V gene. This CDR3 region has 14 residues. CDR3 protein: CASRPNPSYNEQFF. CDR3 in DNA: TGTGCCAGCAGGCCGAATCCGAGCTACAATGAGCAGTTCTTC.

This clonotype has ten or more counts. The chain has TRBV20-1 and TRBJ2-5, with D perhaps TRBD1 or TRBD2 (5 bases each). Between the trimmed V and J ends, which lost 6 bases and 3 bases, there was a span of 20 bases. Per the germline V gene, CDR1 is DFQATT and CDR2 is SNEGSKA (reference sequence). The CDR3 length is 15 residues. CDR3 residues: CSARDETRSKETQYF. DNA of the CDR3: TGCAGTGCCCGGGACGAAACTCGATCCAAAGAGACCCAGTACTTC.

This clonotype was detected ten times or more. J is TRBJ1-1 and V is TRBV12-3 or TRBV12-4; D is ambiguous. Trimming cost V 4 bases and J 0 bases, with 9 bases left between them. CDR3 length: 14 amino acids. The CDR3 loop is CASSSVLMNTEAFF. The CDR3 DNA is TGTGCCAGCAGTTCGGTCCTAATGAACACTGAAGCTTTCTTT.

This chain links TRBV10-3 with TRBJ2-2; D unclear. The ends were cut back, 6 bases at V and 3 bases at J, with 8 bases in the middle. Germline-derived CDR1 and CDR2 are ENHRY and SYGVKD. The CDR3 runs 13 residues. CDR3 nucleotides: TGTGCCATCAGCCCAGACCACACCGGGGAGCTGTTTTTT. Translating gives CAISPDHTGELFF.

CDR3 nucleotides: TGTGCCAGTAGTATCAAAGGGGGGCTGACAAGTGCCTACGAGCAGTACTTC. Translated, it gives CASSIKGGLTSAYEQYF. V usage is TRBV19 and J usage is TRBJ2-7; tentatively, D is TRBD1 or TRBD2 (6 bases each). Per germline, CDR1 LNHDA and CDR2 SQIVND (reference sequence). The CDR3 runs to 17 residues. V dropped 3 bases and J dropped 2 bases, with 20 bases sitting between them.

This clonotype was observed a few times. The chain couples TRBV10-2 to TRBJ2-7; D is unclear. Trimming stripped 8 bases from V and 2 bases from J, with 13 bases between. Germline V gene lookup returns CDR1 WSHSY and CDR2 SAAADI. CDR3 length: 13 amino acids. CDR3 DNA: TGCGCCAGCGCAAACGGTGGCGCCTACGAGCAGTACTTC. Residues: CASANGGAYEQYF.